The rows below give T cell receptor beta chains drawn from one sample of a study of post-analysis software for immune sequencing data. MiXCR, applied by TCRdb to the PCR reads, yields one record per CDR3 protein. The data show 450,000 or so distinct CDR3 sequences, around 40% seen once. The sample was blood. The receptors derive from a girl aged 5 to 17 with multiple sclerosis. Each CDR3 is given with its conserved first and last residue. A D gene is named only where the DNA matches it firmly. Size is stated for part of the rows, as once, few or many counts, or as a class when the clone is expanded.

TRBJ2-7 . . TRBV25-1 CASSEPGEAYEQYF TGTGCCAGCAGTGAGCCTGGGGAGGCCTACGAGCAGTACTTC
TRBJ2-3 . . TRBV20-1 CSASTRGITDTQYF TGCAGTGCTAGCACTAGGGGAATCACAGATACGCAGTATTTT
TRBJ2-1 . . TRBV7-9 CASSPGTRNEQFF TGTGCCAGCAGCCCCGGGACACGCAATGAGCAGTTCTTC
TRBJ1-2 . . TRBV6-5 CASSYSPGTFYGYTF TGTGCCAGCAGTTACAGTCCCGGGACCTTCTATGGCTACACCTTC
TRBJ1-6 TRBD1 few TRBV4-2 CASSQDRTGRSPPLHF TGTGCCAGCAGCCAAGATCGGACAGGACGGAGTCCACCCCTCCACTTT
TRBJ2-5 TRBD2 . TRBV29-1 CSVGLAGVPRKETQYF TGCAGCGTTGGGCTAGCGGGAGTCCCCCGGAAAGAGACCCAGTACTTC
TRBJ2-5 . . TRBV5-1 CASSLVFSLNRQETQYF TGCGCCAGCAGCTTGGTCTTCAGTCTAAACCGCCAAGAGACCCAGTACTTC
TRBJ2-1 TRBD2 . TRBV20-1 CSASPWTSVYNEQFF TGCAGTGCTAGTCCGTGGACTAGCGTCTACAATGAGCAGTTCTTC
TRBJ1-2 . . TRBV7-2 CASSLAKDYGYTF TGTGCCAGCAGCTTAGCTAAGGATTATGGCTACACCTTC
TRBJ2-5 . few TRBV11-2 CASSLEWNSGVETQYF TGTGCCAGCAGCTTAGAATGGAATTCAGGGGTAGAGACCCAGTACTTC
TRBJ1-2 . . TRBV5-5 CASSLMSGPNYGYTF TGTGCCAGCAGCTTGATGTCAGGCCCTAACTATGGCTACACCTTC
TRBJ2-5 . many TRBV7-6 CASSSQRETQYF TGTGCCAGCAGCTCTCAGAGAGAGACCCAGTACTTC
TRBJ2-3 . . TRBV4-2 CASSQVVSSDTQYF TGTGCCAGCAGCCAAGTTGTCAGCTCAGATACGCAGTATTTT
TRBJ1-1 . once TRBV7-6 CASSLGQKNTEAFF TGTGCCAGCAGCTTAGGACAGAAGAACACTGAAGCTTTCTTT
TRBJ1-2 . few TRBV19 CASSIRSEDYGYTF TGTGCCAGTAGTATCCGAAGTGAGGACTATGGCTACACCTTC
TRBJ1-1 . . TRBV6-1 CASSELTEAFF TGTGCCAGCAGTGAGCTCACTGAAGCTTTCTTT
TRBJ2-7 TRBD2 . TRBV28 CASSLASGAPYEQYF TGTGCCAGCAGTTTGGCTAGCGGGGCCCCCTACGAGCAGTACTTC